Presented here are 27 T cell receptor beta chains from one specimen sequenced in a study of OX40 agonist ivuxolimab in advanced cancers. Sequenced by immunoSEQ multiplex PCR; TCRdb stores in-frame clones only, minus some. Of approximately 30,000 clones listed, around 81% are singletons. This specimen was CD4+ or CD8+ T cells sorted from blood, taken in a trial of the OX40 agonist ivuxolimab. The receptors come from an adult with an advanced solid tumor such as melanoma, head and neck, liver or kidney cancer.

This chain links TRBV6-5 with TRBJ1-6, with TRBD1 matching 8 bases. The CDR3 sequence is 15 residues long. Germline CDR1 and CDR2: MNHEY and SVGAGI. The V and J ends lost 6 bases and 10 bases, in that order; junction bases with no gene match: 11. The CDR3 sequence is CASSIDRGGISPLHF. The CDR3 DNA is TGTGCCAGCAGCATCGACAGGGGTGGAATCTCACCCCTCCACTTT.

The rearrangement uses TRBV7-8 and TRBJ1-1; D unresolved. Per the germline V gene, CDR1 is SGHVS and CDR2 is FQNEAQ. The CDR3 runs to 14 residues. With 1 base removed from V and 4 bases from J, the gap between germline ends came to 10 bases. CDR3 amino acids: CASSLGGPSTEAFF. The CDR3, as DNA: TGTGCCAGCAGCTTAGGGGGTCCCTCCACTGAAGCTTTCTTT.

The genes are TRBV6-5 and TRBJ1-1; maybe TRBD1 (5 bases). The CDR3 is 15 amino acids. V gave up 6 bases and J gave up 5 bases, with 19 bases separating them. Per germline, CDR1 MNHEY and CDR2 SVGAGI. The CDR3 loop reads CASSSAPDGGTEAFF. The CDR3 DNA is TGTGCCAGCAGCTCCGCCCCCGACGGGGGGACTGAAGCTTTCTTT.

This sequence joins TRBV13 and TRBJ2-3; D possibly corresponds to TRBD2 (5 bases). This CDR3 is 13 amino acids long. V was pared by 5 bases and J by 5 bases, with 11 bases between. Germline loops: CDR1 PRHDT, CDR2 FYEKMQ (reference sequence). Written as DNA, the CDR3 is TGTGCCAGCAGCGGGAGTGGGGTAGATACGCAGTATTTT. This translates into CASSGSGVDTQYF.

This clone showed up just once. This sequence joins TRBV11-3 and TRBJ2-2; the match to TRBD1 covers 7 bases. V shed 3 bases and J 4 bases; nucleotides not matched to a gene: 5. Germline values: CDR1 SGHNT, CDR2 YENEEA. The CDR3 covers 15 residues. In DNA form, the CDR3 reads TGTGCCAGCAGCTTGACAGGGTTGGTCACCGGGGAGCTGTTTTTT. Its translation: CASSLTGLVTGELFF.

The table lists this clone with a count of one. This chain uses TRBV7-9 with TRBJ2-7; 9 bases are a match to TRBD1. The junction had 7 bases not matched to a gene; V was cut back by 11 bases and J by 5 bases. This CDR3 has 12 amino acids. CDR1 is SEHNR, CDR2 FQNEAQ, per germline (reference sequence). This CDR3 reads CAGGTGNNEQYF. The CDR3 nucleotides read TGTGCCGGTGGGACAGGGAATAACGAGCAGTACTTC.

This chain joins TRBV4-1 and TRBJ1-6; weak D call: TRBD1 (5 bases). The germline V gene has CDR1 MGHRA and CDR2 YSYEKL. CDR3 length: 17 amino acids. Trimming took off 1 base at V and 4 bases at J, with 14 bases between the two ends. CDR3 coding DNA: TGCGCCAGCAGCCAAGTCGACGGGGACTCTTATAATTCACCCCTCCACTTT. Protein product: CASSQVDGDSYNSPLHF.

This chain links TRBV11-1 with TRBJ2-5; D may be TRBD1 or TRBD2 (5 bases each). TRBJ2-7 explains the end of the DNA better; the J call may be wrong. Looked up from germline, CDR1 is SGHAT and CDR2 is FQDESV (reference sequence). This CDR3 comprises 15 residues. This chain's CDR3 is CASSIPGPKDYEQYF. As DNA, the CDR3 is TGTGCCAGCAGCATACCGGGACCAAAGGACTACGAGCAGTACTTC.

The chain has TRBV15 and TRBJ1-5, with D perhaps matching TRBD1 (6 bases). The CDR3 contains 13 residues. The V gene's germline CDR1 is LNHNV and CDR2 YYDKDF (reference sequence). V was clipped by 8 bases and J by 4 bases, with 12 bases between them. The CDR3 DNA reads TGTGCCACCGGCGGGGGGCATAATCAGCCCCAGCATTTT. Protein product: CATGGGHNQPQHF.

The chain carries TRBV14 and TRBJ2-7, with 7 bases matching TRBD1. Germline V gene data show CDR1 as SGHDN and CDR2 as FVKESK. The ends lost 0 bases at V and 1 base at J; junction bases unmatched: 3. The CDR3 loop spans 15 amino acids. DNA for the CDR3: TGTGCCAGCAGCCAAGAACAGGGGAGTTCCTACGAGCAGTACTTC. This gives the protein CASSQEQGSSYEQYF.

This chain joins TRBV4-3 and TRBJ2-7; possibly TRBD1 for D (5 bases). Germline V CDR1 and CDR2: LGHNA, YSLEER. The CDR3 contains 15 residues. V dropped 1 base and J dropped 2 bases, with 12 bases sitting between them. The CDR3 is CASSQGGSRAYEQYF. The CDR3, as DNA: TGCGCCAGCAGCCAAGGTGGTAGCAGGGCCTACGAGCAGTACTTC.

The rearrangement links TRBV4-1 to TRBJ1-5; D possibly corresponds to TRBD1 (6 bases). Trimming removed 4 bases at V and 3 bases at J, with 16 bases between. Per germline, CDR1 MGHRA and CDR2 YSYEKL. CDR3 size: 16 residues. The CDR3 DNA reads as TGCGCCAGCAGCCCGGGACCGGGGGGGCCCAATCAGCCCCAGCATTTT. Its translation is CASSPGPGGPNQPQHF.

The chain is built from TRBV10-1 and TRBJ1-2; no clear D. The CDR3 loop spans 13 amino acids. Per germline, CDR1 WNHNN and CDR2 SYGVQD (reference sequence). V dropped 0 bases and J dropped 9 bases, with 11 bases sitting between them. CDR3 nucleotide sequence: TGCGCCAGCAGTGAGTCTGGCAGTATGAGCTACACCTTC. Amino acids: CASSESGSMSYTF.

This clone was counted a single time. This chain joins TRBV27 and TRBJ2-3; TRBD2 is a possible D gene (6 bases). Germline V gene data show CDR1 as MNHEY and CDR2 as SMNVEV (reference sequence). The CDR3 has 15 amino acids. V gave up 3 bases and J gave up 0 bases, with 10 bases separating them. CDR3 residues: CASSLGTYSTDTQYF. CDR3 nucleotide sequence: TGTGCCAGCAGTTTGGGGACTTATAGCACAGATACGCAGTATTTT.

The genes are TRBV10-2 and TRBJ1-1, with 8 bases fitting TRBD1. V trimming: 6 bases; J trimming: 5 bases; junction bases outside the gene matches: 5. The length of the CDR3 is 13 residues. Germline values: CDR1 WSHSY, CDR2 SAAADI. In DNA form, the CDR3 reads TGCGCCAGCAGCGTGGACAGGGTTACTGAAGCTTTCTTT. Protein: CASSVDRVTEAFF.

This sequence joins TRBV4-1 and TRBJ2-7; no clear D gene. The germline V gene encodes CDR1 MGHRA and CDR2 YSYEKL. The CDR3 has 14 amino acids. Trimming stripped 0 bases from V and 7 bases from J, with 13 bases between. CDR3 sequence (DNA): TGCGCCAGCAGCCAAGAAAAGACGCATATTGAGCAGTACTTC. Translating gives CASSQEKTHIEQYF.

The chain links TRBV28 to TRBJ2-7; 9 bases match TRBD1. CDR3 length: 16 residues. V lost 5 bases to trimming and J lost 6 bases; unmatched junction nucleotides: 14. In germline, CDR1 is MDHEN, CDR2 SYDVKM. CDR3 in amino acids: CASSQGQGPLFSEQYF. CDR3 nucleotide sequence: TGTGCCAGCAGTCAGGGACAGGGTCCCTTGTTTAGCGAGCAGTACTTC.

The chain employs TRBV10-1 and TRBJ2-1; D not certain. Deletions cut 5 bases from V and 4 bases from J, with 9 bases between. Germline CDR1 WNHNN, CDR2 SYGVQD (reference sequence). There are 13 residues in the CDR3. The DNA of the CDR3 is TGCGCCAGCAGTCCTGTGAGGTACAATGAGCAGTTCTTC. This gives the protein CASSPVRYNEQFF.

The chain uses TRBV27 and TRBJ2-7, with D unresolved. Germline loops: CDR1 MNHEY, CDR2 SMNVEV (reference sequence). This CDR3 has 13 residues. Trimming removed 4 bases from V and 2 bases from J, with 9 bases in between. DNA for the CDR3: TGTGCCAGCAGTTCGGGTCGAACCTACGAGCAGTACTTC. This encodes CASSSGRTYEQYF.

The chain employs TRBV27 and TRBJ2-1; 7 bases match TRBD2. From germline, CDR1 is MNHEY and CDR2 SMNVEV (reference sequence). J lost 0 bases, V lost 3 bases, and 2 bases had no gene match. The CDR3 is made up of 15 amino acids. This chain's CDR3 is CASSFGGSSYNEQFF. The CDR3, as DNA: TGTGCCAGCAGTTTTGGCGGGAGCTCCTACAATGAGCAGTTCTTC.

This chain connects TRBV6-1 to TRBJ1-5, with D uncertain. This CDR3 has 15 amino acids. V dropped 1 base and J dropped 3 bases, with 10 bases sitting between them. Germline-derived CDR1 and CDR2 are MNHNS and SASEGT. CDR3 protein: CASSEEDGDNQPQHF. The CDR3 DNA follows: TGTGCCAGCAGTGAAGAGGATGGGGACAATCAGCCCCAGCATTTT.

The V call is TRBV4-1, the J call TRBJ2-1, with D unclear. V was trimmed by 5 bases and J by 9 bases, leaving 14 bases between them. Germline V gene data show CDR1 as MGHRA and CDR2 as YSYEKL. There are 13 residues in the CDR3. CDR3 region: CASSSIRYGEQFF. CDR3 in DNA: TGCGCCAGCAGCTCCATCCGTTATGGTGAGCAGTTCTTC.

The chain couples TRBV27 to TRBJ2-1; no reliable D call. Germline CDR1 MNHEY, CDR2 SMNVEV (reference sequence). V lost 7 bases and J 3 bases, leaving 4 bases between the germline ends. This CDR3 contains 11 residues. CDR3 in amino acids: CASTDYNEQFF. CDR3 sequence (DNA): TGTGCCAGCACTGACTACAATGAGCAGTTCTTC.

This sequence joins TRBV19 and TRBJ1-5; D call uncertain. V was clipped by 5 bases and J by 4 bases, with 15 bases between them. Per germline, CDR1 LNHDA and CDR2 SQIVND (reference sequence). The length of the CDR3 is 15 residues. The CDR3 DNA sequence: TGTGCCAGTAGTCCCGGGGTATACGGGAATCAGCCCCAGCATTTT. Its translation is CASSPGVYGNQPQHF.

This rearrangement joins TRBV5-6 to TRBJ1-2; D gene uncertain. This CDR3 contains 13 residues. Trimming cost V 1 base and J 8 bases, with 12 bases left between them. CDR1 is SGHDT and CDR2 is YYEEEE in the germline V gene. CDR3 in amino acids: CASSLPLGSGYTF. The CDR3 DNA reads TGTGCCAGCAGCTTGCCCCTCGGATCCGGCTACACCTTC.

The V and J genes are TRBV7-7 and TRBJ2-2; TRBD2 is a possible D gene (6 bases). Germline V gives CDR1 SSHAT, CDR2 FNYEAQ (reference sequence). The CDR3 consists of 14 residues. Here the CDR3 reads CASGRLGGTGELFF. The CDR3 DNA reads TGTGCTAGCGGTCGGCTGGGGGGCACCGGGGAGCTGTTTTTT.

This clone was recorded only once. V gene TRBV10-3 combines with J gene TRBJ1-2; weak D call: TRBD1 (5 bases). CDR1 and CDR2 from the germline V gene are ENHRY and SYGVKD. V was cut by 3 bases and J by 3 bases, with 5 bases left in between. There are 12 residues in the CDR3. CDR3 bases: TGTGCCATCAGTGAAGGGGACTATGGCTACACCTTC. It encodes CAISEGDYGYTF.